A single sample is the source of the 16 T cell receptor beta chains below, sequenced in a study of OX40 agonist ivuxolimab in advanced cancers. TCRdb's table, derived via immunoSEQ multiplex PCR, lists solely in-frame clones and lacks some. The sample has about 13,000 clones, about 85% seen once. The material was CD4+ or CD8+ T cells sorted from blood, obtained in a trial of the OX40 agonist ivuxolimab. These receptor sequences come from an adult with an advanced solid tumor such as melanoma, head and neck, liver or kidney cancer.

The chain combines TRBV5-1 with TRBJ2-5; possibly TRBD2 for D (7 bases). The V and J ends lost 2 bases and 4 bases respectively, with 21 bases between them. The V gene's germline CDR1 is SGHRS and CDR2 YFSETQ. The CDR3 totals 17 residues. CDR3 bases: TGCGCCAGCAGCTTTAAACCGGGGGGCCAGCTCATAGAGACCCAGTACTTC. The encoded protein is CASSFKPGGQLIETQYF.

This clone has only a few counts. This chain links TRBV15 with TRBJ2-5; D possibly matches TRBD1 or TRBD2 (5 bases each). Germline CDR1 reads LNHNV; CDR2 reads YYDKDF (reference sequence). V lost 0 bases to trimming and J lost 7 bases, with 15 bases between them. The CDR3 has 15 amino acids. Here the CDR3 reads CATSRDRQPGGTQYF. The CDR3 region has the DNA TGTGCCACCAGCAGAGATCGGCAGCCTGGGGGGACCCAGTACTTC.

The V gene is TRBV4-1, the J gene TRBJ1-1; possible D gene TRBD1, 6 bases. This CDR3 has 16 amino acids. Germline CDR1 MGHRA, CDR2 YSYEKL. V shed 1 base and J shed 5 bases, with 17 bases lying between them. The DNA for the CDR3 is TGCGCCAGCAGCCAAGCGGTGACAGGTCGAGGGACTGAAGCTTTCTTT. Translation gives CASSQAVTGRGTEAFF.

This chain joins TRBV5-1 and TRBJ2-1, with 8 positions matching TRBD1. The CDR3 runs to 15 residues. The germline V gene encodes CDR1 SGHRS and CDR2 YFSETQ. After removal of 4 bases from V and 4 bases from J, the junction contained 7 bases not matched to a gene. This chain's CDR3 is CASSTDRARYNEQFF. The CDR3 DNA reads TGCGCCAGCAGCACGGACAGGGCGAGGTACAATGAGCAGTTCTTC.

The J gene is TRBJ2-5, the V gene TRBV9, with no clear D. The CDR3 length is 14 residues. Trimming took 4 bases from V and 2 from J, leaving 12 bases between them. CDR1 is SGDLS, CDR2 YYNGEE, per germline. CDR3 in amino acids: CASSPRSEQETQYF. The DNA for the CDR3 is TGTGCCAGCAGCCCCCGCAGCGAACAAGAGACCCAGTACTTC. The variable domain in full, with the rest retrieved from reference TRBV9 and TRBJ2-5, is DSGVTQTPKHLITATGQRVTLRCSPRSGDLSVYWYQQSLDQGLQFLIQYYNGEERAKGNILERFSAQQFPDLHSELNLSSLELGDSALYFCASSPRSEQETQYFGPGTRLLVL.

The chain combines TRBV7-3 with TRBJ2-7; 11 positions match TRBD1. V gave up 3 bases and J gave up 2 bases; unmatched junction bases: 0. The CDR3 consists of 14 residues. Germline values: CDR1 SGHTA, CDR2 FQGTGA. The DNA for the CDR3 is TGTGCCAGCAGCTTGGGACAGGGGGCCTACGAGCAGTACTTC. Amino acids: CASSLGQGAYEQYF. The variable domain in full, completed from reference TRBV7-3 and TRBJ2-7, reads GAGVSQTPSNKVTEKGKYVELRCDPISGHTALYWYRQSLGQGPEFLIYFQGTGAADDSGLPNDRFFAVRPEGSVSTLKIQRTERGDSAVYLCASSLGQGAYEQYFGPGTRLTVT.

The J gene is TRBJ2-7, the V gene TRBV7-2; 7 bases are shared with TRBD2. Germline V CDR1 and CDR2: SGHTA, FQGNSA. The CDR3 runs to 15 residues. Unmatched junction bases numbered 7, after V lost 5 bases and J lost 0 bases. DNA of the CDR3: TGTGCCAGCAGCGGTTGGACGGGGGGCTCCTACGAGCAGTACTTC. It codes for CASSGWTGGSYEQYF.

This chain uses TRBV2 with TRBJ2-7; D not resolved. This CDR3 is built from 13 residues. Germline CDR1 is SNHLY and CDR2 is FYNNEI. V was pared by 11 bases and J by 2 bases, with 16 bases between. The CDR3 DNA reads as TGTGCCTCGCTCGGCTACCTCCCCTACGAGCAGTACTTC. Its translation: CASLGYLPYEQYF.

The CDR3 protein is CASSFKGPSGRRTDTQYF. For the CDR3, the DNA is TGTGCCAGCAGTTTCAAAGGGCCCAGCGGGAGGCGCACAGATACGCAGTATTTT. V is TRBV27 and J is TRBJ2-3; 9 bases line up with TRBD2. CDR3 size: 18 residues. J lost 1 base, V lost 3 bases, and 11 bases had no gene match. Germline V gene lookup returns CDR1 MNHEY and CDR2 SMNVEV (reference sequence).

This chain uses TRBV9 with TRBJ2-3; 9 nucleotides match TRBD2. Germline CDR1 SGDLS, CDR2 YYNGEE. The J segment lost 2 bases and the V segment lost 3 bases, leaving 10 bases of the junction unmatched. The CDR3 extends over 17 amino acids. CDR3 sequence: CASSDRSGGFFTDTQYF. In DNA form, the CDR3 reads TGTGCCAGCAGCGACCGTAGCGGGGGATTTTTCACAGATACGCAGTATTTT. Supplemented by reference TRBV9 and TRBJ2-3, the full variable domain reads DSGVTQTPKHLITATGQRVTLRCSPRSGDLSVYWYQQSLDQGLQFLIQYYNGEERAKGNILERFSAQQFPDLHSELNLSSLELGDSALYFCASSDRSGGFFTDTQYFGPGTRLTVL.

The rearrangement links TRBV6-5 to TRBJ2-1; the D is unclear. The CDR3 has 12 residues. Germline assignment: CDR1 MNHEY and CDR2 SVGAGI. V lost 2 bases to trimming and J lost 9 bases, with 8 bases between them. This CDR3 reads CASSYALSEQFF. Written as DNA, the CDR3 is TGTGCCAGCAGTTACGCGTTGAGTGAGCAGTTCTTC.

The chain couples TRBV4-1 to TRBJ2-1; 10 bases align to TRBD1. V lost 3 bases, J lost 9 bases, and 2 bases stayed unmatched. This CDR3 is 13 amino acids long. From germline, CDR1 is MGHRA and CDR2 YSYEKL. The CDR3 coding sequence is TGCGCCAGCAGCCAGGACAGGGGGAGTGAGCAGTTCTTC. Translated, it gives CASSQDRGSEQFF.

V gene TRBV10-3 combines with J gene TRBJ1-1, with TRBD1 as a possible D gene (5 bases). Trimming cost V 0 bases and J 5 bases, with 13 bases left between them. The CDR3 totals 15 residues. Germline loops: CDR1 ENHRY, CDR2 SYGVKD. CDR3 region: CAISESGGVGTEAFF. CDR3 bases: TGTGCCATCAGTGAGTCTGGGGGAGTTGGGACTGAAGCTTTCTTT.

This rearrangement joins TRBV7-6 to TRBJ2-5, with D unclear. Near its end, the DNA agrees better with TRBJ2-7, so the J call may be wrong. The CDR3 sequence is 13 residues long. Germline-derived CDR1 and CDR2 are SGHVS and FNYEAQ. In nucleotides, the CDR3 is TGTGCCAGCAGCTTAAGCCAAACCTACGAGCAGTACTTC. This translates into CASSLSQTYEQYF.

This clone has just one count. The chain is built from TRBV6-1 and TRBJ1-2, with TRBD1 matching over 10 bases. This CDR3 is 15 amino acids long. Germline V gene data show CDR1 as MNHNS and CDR2 as SASEGT. The trim removed 2 bases at V and 4 bases at J, leaving 4 bases unmatched. CDR3 loop: CASSEIGTGAYGYTF. The CDR3 region has the DNA TGTGCCAGCAGTGAAATTGGGACAGGGGCCTATGGCTACACCTTC.

V gene TRBV19 combines with J gene TRBJ2-3; either TRBD1 or TRBD2 may supply D (5 bases each). The V end was cut by 5 bases, the J end by 3 bases, with 24 bases between. The V gene's germline CDR1 is LNHDA and CDR2 SQIVND (reference sequence). The CDR3 consists of 18 residues. For the CDR3, the DNA is TGTGCCAGTAGTCCCAATCAGTTCGGGGCCGAAGGAACAGATACGCAGTATTTT. Amino acid sequence: CASSPNQFGAEGTDTQYF.